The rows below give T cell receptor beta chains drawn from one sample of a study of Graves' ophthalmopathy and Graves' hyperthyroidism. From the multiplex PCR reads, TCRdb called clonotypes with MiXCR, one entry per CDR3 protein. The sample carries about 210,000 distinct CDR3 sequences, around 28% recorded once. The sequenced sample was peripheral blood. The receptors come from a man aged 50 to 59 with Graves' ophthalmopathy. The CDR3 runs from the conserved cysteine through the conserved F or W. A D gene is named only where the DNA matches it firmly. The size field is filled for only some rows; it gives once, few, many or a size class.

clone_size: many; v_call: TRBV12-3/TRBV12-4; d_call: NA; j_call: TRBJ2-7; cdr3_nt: TGTGCCAGCAGTTTAGAGGGACCCTACGAGCAGTACTTC; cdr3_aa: CASSLEGPYEQYF
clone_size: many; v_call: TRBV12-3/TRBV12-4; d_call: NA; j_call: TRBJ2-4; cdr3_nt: TGTGCCAGCAGTTTAATGCAAAACATTCAGTACTTC; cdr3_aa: CASSLMQNIQYF
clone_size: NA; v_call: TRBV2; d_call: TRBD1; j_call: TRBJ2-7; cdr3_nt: TGTGCCAGCCGGCCAGGGGGCTACGAGCAGTACTTC; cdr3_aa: CASRPGGYEQYF
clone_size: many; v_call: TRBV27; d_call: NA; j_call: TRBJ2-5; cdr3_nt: TGTGCCAGCAGTTTACCCGGCAGTCAAGAGACCCAGTACTTC; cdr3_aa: CASSLPGSQETQYF
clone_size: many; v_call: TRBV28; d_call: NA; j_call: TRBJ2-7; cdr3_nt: TGTGCCAGCAGGGCAGGAAGCGACTACGAGCAGTACTTC; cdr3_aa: CASRAGSDYEQYF
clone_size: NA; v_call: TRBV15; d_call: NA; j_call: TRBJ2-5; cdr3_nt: TGTGCCACCAGCAGAAGGAGGGGGCGAGAGACCCAGTACTTC; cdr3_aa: CATSRRRGRETQYF
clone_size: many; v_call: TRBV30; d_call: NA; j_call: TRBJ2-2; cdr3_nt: TGTGCCTGGAGTGTGAAGTTAGGCGGGGAGCTGTTTTTT; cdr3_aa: CAWSVKLGGELFF
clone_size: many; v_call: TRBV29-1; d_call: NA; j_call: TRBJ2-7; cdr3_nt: TGCAGCGTTGTAGGGACAAACACCTACGAGCAGTACTTC; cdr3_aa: CSVVGTNTYEQYF
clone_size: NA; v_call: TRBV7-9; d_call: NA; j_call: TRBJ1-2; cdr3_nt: TGTGCCAGCAGCTTCCTTACTAACTATGGCTACACCTTC; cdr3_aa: CASSFLTNYGYTF
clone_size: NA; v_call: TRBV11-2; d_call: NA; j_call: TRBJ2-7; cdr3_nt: TGTGCCAGCAGCTTAGTCAGTTCGGGGGCGTTTTCCGAGCAGTACTTC; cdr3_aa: CASSLVSSGAFSEQYF
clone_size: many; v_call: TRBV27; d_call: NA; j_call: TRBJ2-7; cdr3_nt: TGTGCCAGCAGTGGGGGCGGGACTTACAACTACGAGCAGTACTTC; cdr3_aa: CASSGGGTYNYEQYF
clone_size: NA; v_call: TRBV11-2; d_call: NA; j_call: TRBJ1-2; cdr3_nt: TGTGCCAGCAGCCCCGGACTCGGGGTTGCGTATGGCTACACCTTC; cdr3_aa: CASSPGLGVAYGYTF
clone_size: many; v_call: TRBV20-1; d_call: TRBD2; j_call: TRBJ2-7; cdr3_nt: TGCAGTGCTAGACTCCGGACTAGCGGGAGGGCAGGCTACGAGCAGTACTTC; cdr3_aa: CSARLRTSGRAGYEQYF
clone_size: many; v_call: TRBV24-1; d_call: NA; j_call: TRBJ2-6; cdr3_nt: TGTGCCACCAGTGACTCGGGCCGCTTCTCTGGGGCCAACGTCCTGACTTTC; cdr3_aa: CATSDSGRFSGANVLTF
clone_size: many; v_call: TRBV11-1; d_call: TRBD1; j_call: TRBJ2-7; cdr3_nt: TGTGCCAGCAGCTTAGCCGGGACAGGGCTCTCCTACGAGCAGTACTTC; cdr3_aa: CASSLAGTGLSYEQYF
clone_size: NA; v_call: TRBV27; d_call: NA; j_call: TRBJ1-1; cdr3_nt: TGTGCCAGCAGTTCACCACAGAGAGGCACTGAAGCTTTCTTT; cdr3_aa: CASSSPQRGTEAFF
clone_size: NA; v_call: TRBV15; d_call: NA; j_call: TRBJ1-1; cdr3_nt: TGTGCCACCAGCCGGGGGGGGGGCACTGAAGCTTTCTTT; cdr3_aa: CATSRGGGTEAFF
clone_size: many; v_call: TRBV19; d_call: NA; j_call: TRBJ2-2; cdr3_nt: TGTGCCAGTAGTACCGTGGCCGGGGAGCTGTTTTTT; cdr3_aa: CASSTVAGELFF
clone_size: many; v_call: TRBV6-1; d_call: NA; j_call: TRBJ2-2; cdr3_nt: TGTGCCAGCAGCCGGAGCGACGGGGAGCTGTTTTTT; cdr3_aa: CASSRSDGELFF
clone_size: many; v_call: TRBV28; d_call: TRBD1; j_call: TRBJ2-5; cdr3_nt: TGTGCCAGCAGTTTCTCGTGGGACAGGGCGGAGACCCAGTACTTC; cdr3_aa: CASSFSWDRAETQYF
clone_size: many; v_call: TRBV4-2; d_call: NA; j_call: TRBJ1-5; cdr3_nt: TGTGCCAGCAGCCAAGACCGGAATCAGCCCCAGCATTTT; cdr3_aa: CASSQDRNQPQHF
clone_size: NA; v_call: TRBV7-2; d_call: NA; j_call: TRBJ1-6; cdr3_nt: TGTGCCAGCAGCCTGGATAATTCACCCCTCCACTTT; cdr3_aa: CASSLDNSPLHF
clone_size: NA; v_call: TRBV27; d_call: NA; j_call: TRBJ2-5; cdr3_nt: TGTGCCAGCAGGCGTAGACTAGTCTCGTACCAAGAGACCCAGTACTTC; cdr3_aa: CASRRRLVSYQETQYF
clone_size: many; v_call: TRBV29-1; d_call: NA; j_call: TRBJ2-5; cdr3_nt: TGCAGCGCTACTAGCTTTCGAGAGACCCAGTACTTC; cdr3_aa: CSATSFRETQYF
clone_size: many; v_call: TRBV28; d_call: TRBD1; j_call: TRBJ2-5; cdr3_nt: TGTGCCAGCAGTTTCACCGACAGGGCCCAAGAGACCCAGTACTTC; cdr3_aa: CASSFTDRAQETQYF
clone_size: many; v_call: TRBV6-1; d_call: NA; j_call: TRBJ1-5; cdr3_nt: TGTGCCAGCAGTGATTCCGAACACAGCAATCAGCCCCAGCATTTT; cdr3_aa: CASSDSEHSNQPQHF
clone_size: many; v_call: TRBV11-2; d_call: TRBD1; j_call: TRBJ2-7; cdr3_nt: TGTGCCAGCAGCTCGGGACAGGGGAGATCCTACGAGCAGTACTTC; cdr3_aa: CASSSGQGRSYEQYF
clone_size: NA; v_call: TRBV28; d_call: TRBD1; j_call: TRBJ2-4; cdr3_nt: TGTGCCAGCAGTTTCCCCAGGGACAGGGGGCGCGGCGGGTTAGCCAAAAACATTCAGTACTTC; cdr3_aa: CASSFPRDRGRGGLAKNIQYF
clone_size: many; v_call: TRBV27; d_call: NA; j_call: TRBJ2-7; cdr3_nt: TGTGCCAGCAGTTTAGGGGGGCAAAGCTCCTACGAGCAGTACTTC; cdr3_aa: CASSLGGQSSYEQYF
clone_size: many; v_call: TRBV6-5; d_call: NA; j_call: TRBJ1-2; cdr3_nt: TGTGCCAGCAGTTACCCCGGACGGGCCTATGGCTACACCTTC; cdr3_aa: CASSYPGRAYGYTF